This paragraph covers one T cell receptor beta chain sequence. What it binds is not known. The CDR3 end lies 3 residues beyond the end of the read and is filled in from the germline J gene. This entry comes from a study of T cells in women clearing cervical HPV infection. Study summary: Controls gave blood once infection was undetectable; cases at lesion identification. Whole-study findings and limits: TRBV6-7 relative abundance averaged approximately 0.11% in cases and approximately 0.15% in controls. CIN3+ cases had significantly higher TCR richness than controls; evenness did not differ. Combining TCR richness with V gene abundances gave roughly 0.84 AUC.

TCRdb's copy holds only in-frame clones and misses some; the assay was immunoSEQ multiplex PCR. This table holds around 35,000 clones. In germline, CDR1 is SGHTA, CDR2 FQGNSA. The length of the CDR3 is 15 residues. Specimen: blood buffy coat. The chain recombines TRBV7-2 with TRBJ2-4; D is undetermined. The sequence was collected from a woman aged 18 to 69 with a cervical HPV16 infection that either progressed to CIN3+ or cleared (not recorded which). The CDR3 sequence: CASSLHSTDNYGQYF. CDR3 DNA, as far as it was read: TGTGCCAGCAGCCTTCATTCGACCGATAACTATGGT.